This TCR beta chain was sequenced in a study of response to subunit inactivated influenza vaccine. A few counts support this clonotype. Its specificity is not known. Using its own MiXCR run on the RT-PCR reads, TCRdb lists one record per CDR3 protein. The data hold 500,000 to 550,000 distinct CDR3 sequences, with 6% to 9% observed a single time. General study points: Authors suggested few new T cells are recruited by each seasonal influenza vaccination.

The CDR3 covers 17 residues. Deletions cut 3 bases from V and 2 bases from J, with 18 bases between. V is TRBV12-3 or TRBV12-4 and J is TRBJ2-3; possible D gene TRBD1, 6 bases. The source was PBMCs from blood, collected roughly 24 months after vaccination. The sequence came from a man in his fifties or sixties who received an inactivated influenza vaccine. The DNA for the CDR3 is TGTGCCAGCAGTTTGTTGTGGAGACAGGACGCCACAGATACGCAGTATTTT. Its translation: CASSLLWRQDATDTQYF.